This TCR beta chain was observed in a study of T cell responses to AZD1222 COVID-19 vaccine. Germline assignment: CDR1 LNHDA and CDR2 SQIVND (reference sequence). V was cut by 6 bases and J by 7 bases, with 13 bases left in between. The CDR3 is made up of 13 amino acids. Assay: immunoSEQ multiplex PCR; the TCRdb copy retains only in-frame clones and omits some. The data hold 150,000 or so clones, with about 92% observed a single time. In the case of this clone: The same CDR3 is also encoded by other DNA sequences in this sample.

The chain is built from TRBV19 and TRBJ1-5, with D unclear. This sample comprised peripheral blood, obtained on day 0 of AZD1222 vaccination. This TCR came from an adult in good health. CDR3 DNA: TGTGCCAGTAGCCCCGGCCAGAGGCAGCCCCAGCATTTT. It specifies CASSPGQRQPQHF.